This entry concerns a single T cell receptor beta chain. This record comes from a study of shared clonotypes between healthy human individuals. Study background: A couple of women and three men aged 18 to 49 made up the donors.

Germline lookup yields CDR1 MDHEN and CDR2 SYDVKM. The CDR3 totals 15 residues. V lost 7 bases, J lost 8 bases, and 11 bases stayed unmatched. Each sorted subset replicate got 200 ng genomic DNA, tens of thousands of genomes. Using immunoSEQ multiplex PCR, the repertoire was profiled, and TCRdb retains in-frame clones only, with some absent. The data show 2 million to 2.5 million clones, 92% seen once. Adults of Caucasian background living in Nashville, Tennessee made up all donors. The sequenced sample consisted of naive CD4+ T cells from PBMCs. Documented subset: CD45RA+ positively selected. The TCR originated in a man younger than 30 in good health. Some clones in this sample may be carry-over from other donors' samples. The chain couples TRBV28 to TRBJ1-6; 7 nucleotides align to TRBD1. The CDR3 DNA reads TGTGCCAGCACCTCAGGAGGGGGCGTAGATTCACCCCTCCACTTT. This gives the protein CASTSGGGVDSPLHF.